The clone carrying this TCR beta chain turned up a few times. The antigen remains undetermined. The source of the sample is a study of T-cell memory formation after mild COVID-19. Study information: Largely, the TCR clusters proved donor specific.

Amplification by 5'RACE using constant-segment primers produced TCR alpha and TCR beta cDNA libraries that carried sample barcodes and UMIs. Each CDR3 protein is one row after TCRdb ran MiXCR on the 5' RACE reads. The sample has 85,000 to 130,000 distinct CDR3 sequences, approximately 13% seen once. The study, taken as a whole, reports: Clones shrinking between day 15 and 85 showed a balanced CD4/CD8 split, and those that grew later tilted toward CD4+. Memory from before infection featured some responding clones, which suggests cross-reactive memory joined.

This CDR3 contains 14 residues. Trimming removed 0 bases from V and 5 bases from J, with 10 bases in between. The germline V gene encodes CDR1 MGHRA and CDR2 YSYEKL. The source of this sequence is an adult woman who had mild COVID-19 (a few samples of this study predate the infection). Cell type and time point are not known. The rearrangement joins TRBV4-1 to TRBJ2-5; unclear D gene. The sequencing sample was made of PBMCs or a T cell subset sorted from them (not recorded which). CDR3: CASSQEIPRETQYF. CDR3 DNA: TGCGCCAGCAGCCAAGAGATCCCACGGGAGACCCAGTACTTC.